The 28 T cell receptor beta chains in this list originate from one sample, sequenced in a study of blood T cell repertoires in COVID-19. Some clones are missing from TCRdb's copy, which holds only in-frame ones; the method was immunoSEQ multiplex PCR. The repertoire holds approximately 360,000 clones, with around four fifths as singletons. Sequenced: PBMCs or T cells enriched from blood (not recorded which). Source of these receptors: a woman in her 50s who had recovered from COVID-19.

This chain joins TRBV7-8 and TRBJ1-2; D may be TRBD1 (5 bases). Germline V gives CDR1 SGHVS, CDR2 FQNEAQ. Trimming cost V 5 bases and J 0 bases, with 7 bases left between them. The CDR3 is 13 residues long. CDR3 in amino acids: CASSRQTNYGYTF. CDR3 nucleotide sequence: TGTGCCAGCAGCCGACAGACTAACTATGGCTACACCTTC.

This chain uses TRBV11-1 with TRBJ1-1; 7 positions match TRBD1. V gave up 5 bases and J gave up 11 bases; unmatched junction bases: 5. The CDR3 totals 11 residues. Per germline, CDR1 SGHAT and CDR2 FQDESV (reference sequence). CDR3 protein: CASSTGVAAFF. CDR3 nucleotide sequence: TGTGCCAGCAGCACAGGGGTGGCCGCTTTCTTT.

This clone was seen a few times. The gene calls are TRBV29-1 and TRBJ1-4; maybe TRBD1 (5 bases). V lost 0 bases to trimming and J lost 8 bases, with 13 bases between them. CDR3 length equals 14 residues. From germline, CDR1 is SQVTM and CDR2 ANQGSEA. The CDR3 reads CSVEDPGGREKLFF. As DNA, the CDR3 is TGCAGCGTTGAAGATCCCGGGGGTAGGGAAAAACTGTTTTTT.

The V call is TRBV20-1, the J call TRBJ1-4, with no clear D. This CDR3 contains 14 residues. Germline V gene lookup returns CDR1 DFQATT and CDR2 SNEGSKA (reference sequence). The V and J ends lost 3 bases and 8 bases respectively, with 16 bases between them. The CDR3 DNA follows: TGCAGTGCTAGTAACATTCTAGTGCGGGAAAAACTGTTTTTT. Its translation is CSASNILVREKLFF.

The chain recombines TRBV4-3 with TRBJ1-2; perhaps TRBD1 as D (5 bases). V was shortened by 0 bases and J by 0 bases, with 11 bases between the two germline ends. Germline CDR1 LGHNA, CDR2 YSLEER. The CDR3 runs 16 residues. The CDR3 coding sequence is TGCGCCAGCAGCCAAGATGGGGGGATTACTAACTATGGCTACACCTTC. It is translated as CASSQDGGITNYGYTF.

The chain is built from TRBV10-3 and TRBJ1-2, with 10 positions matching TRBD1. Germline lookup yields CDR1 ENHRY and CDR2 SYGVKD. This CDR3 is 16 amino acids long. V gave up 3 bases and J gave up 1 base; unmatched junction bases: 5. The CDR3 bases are TGTGCCATCAGTGACCGGACAGGGGGAGTTAACTATGGCTACACCTTC. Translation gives CAISDRTGGVNYGYTF.

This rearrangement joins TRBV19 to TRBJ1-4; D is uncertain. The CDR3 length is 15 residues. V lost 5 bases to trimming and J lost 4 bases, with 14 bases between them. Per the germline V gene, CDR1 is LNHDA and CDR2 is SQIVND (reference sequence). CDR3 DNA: TGTGCCAGTAGTCTGGGCGGGCAGGTTAATGAAAAACTGTTTTTT. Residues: CASSLGGQVNEKLFF.

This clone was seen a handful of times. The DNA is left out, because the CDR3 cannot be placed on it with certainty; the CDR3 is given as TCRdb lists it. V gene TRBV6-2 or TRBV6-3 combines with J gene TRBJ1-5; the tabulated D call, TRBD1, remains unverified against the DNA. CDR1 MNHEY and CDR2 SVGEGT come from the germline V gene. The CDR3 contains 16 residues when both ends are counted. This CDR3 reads CASSYLLAQGVQPQHF.

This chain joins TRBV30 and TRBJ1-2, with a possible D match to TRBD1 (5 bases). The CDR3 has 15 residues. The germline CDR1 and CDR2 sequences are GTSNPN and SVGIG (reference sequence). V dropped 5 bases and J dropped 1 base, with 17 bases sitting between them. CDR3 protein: CAWRPPGGRNYGYTF. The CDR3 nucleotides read TGTGCCTGGCGACCCCCCGGGGGACGTAACTATGGCTACACCTTC. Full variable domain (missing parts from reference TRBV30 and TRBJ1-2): SQTIHQWPATLVQPVGSPLSLECTVEGTSNPNLYWYRQAAGRGLQLLFYSVGIGQISSEVPQNLSASRPQDRQFILSSKKLLLSDSGFYLCAWRPPGGRNYGYTFGSGTRLTVV.

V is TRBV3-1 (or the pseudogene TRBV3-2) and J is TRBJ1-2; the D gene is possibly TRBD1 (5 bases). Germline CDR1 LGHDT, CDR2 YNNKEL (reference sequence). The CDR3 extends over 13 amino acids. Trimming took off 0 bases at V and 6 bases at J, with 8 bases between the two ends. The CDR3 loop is CASSQDGAHGYTF. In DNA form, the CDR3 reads TGTGCCAGCAGCCAAGATGGGGCCCATGGCTACACCTTC.

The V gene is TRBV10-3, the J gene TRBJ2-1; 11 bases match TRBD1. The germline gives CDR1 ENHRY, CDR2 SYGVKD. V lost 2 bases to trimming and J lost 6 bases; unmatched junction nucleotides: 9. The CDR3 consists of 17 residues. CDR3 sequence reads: CAISEKSGTGGINEQFF. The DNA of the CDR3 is TGTGCCATCAGTGAGAAGTCCGGGACAGGGGGTATCAATGAGCAGTTCTTC.

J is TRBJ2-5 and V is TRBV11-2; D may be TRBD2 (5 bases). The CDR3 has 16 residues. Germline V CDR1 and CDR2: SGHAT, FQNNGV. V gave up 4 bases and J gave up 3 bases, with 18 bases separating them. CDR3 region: CASSSRVVATKETQYF. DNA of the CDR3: TGTGCCAGCAGCTCCCGGGTGGTAGCGACAAAAGAGACCCAGTACTTC.

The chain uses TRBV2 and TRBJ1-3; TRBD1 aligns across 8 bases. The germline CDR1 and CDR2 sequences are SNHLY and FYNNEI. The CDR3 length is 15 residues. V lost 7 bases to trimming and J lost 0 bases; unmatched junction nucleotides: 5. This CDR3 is CASNGQGSSGNTIYF. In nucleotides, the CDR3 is TGTGCCAGCAACGGACAGGGTAGCTCTGGAAACACCATATATTTT.

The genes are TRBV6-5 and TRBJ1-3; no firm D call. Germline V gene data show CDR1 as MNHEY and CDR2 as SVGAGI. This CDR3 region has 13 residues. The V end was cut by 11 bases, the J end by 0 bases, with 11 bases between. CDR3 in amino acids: CAGMSSSGNTIYF. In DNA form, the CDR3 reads TGTGCCGGCATGAGTAGCTCTGGAAACACCATATATTTT.

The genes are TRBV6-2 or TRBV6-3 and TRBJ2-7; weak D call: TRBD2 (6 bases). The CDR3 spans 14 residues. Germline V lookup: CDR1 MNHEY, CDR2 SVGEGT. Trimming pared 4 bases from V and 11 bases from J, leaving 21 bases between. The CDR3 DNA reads TGTGCCAGCAGTTCCCCCCTTCAGGAGGGGAACGAGTACTTC. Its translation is CASSSPLQEGNEYF.

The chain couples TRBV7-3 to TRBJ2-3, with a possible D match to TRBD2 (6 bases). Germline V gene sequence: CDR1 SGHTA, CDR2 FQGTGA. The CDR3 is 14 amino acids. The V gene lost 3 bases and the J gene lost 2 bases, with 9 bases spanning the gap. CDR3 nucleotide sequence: TGTGCCAGCAGCTTGCGGGGACCCACAGATACGCAGTATTTT. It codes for CASSLRGPTDTQYF.

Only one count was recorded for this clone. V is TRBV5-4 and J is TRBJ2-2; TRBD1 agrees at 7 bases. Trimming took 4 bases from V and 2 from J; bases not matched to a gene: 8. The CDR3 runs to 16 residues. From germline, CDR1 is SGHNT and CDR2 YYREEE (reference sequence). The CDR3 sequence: CASSPGQAYNTGELFF. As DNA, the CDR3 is TGTGCCAGCAGCCCAGGACAGGCTTATAACACCGGGGAGCTGTTTTTT.

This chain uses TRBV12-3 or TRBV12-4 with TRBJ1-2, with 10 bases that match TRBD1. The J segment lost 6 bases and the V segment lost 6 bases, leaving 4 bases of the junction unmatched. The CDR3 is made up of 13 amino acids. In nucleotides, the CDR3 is TGTGCCAGCAGCCCTGGGACAGGGGATGGCTACACCTTC. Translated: CASSPGTGDGYTF.

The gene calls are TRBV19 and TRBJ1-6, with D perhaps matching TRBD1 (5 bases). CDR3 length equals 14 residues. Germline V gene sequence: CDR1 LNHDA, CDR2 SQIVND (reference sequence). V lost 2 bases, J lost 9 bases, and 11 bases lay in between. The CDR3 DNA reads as TGTGCCAGTAGTATATCCCAGGGACTTTCACCCCTCCACTTT. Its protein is CASSISQGLSPLHF.

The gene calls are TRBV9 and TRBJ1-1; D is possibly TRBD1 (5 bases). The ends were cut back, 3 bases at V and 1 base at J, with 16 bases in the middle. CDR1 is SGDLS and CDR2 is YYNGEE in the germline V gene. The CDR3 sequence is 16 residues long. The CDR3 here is CASSAPMAGRNTEAFF. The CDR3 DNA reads TGTGCCAGCAGCGCCCCCATGGCGGGGCGGAACACTGAAGCTTTCTTT.

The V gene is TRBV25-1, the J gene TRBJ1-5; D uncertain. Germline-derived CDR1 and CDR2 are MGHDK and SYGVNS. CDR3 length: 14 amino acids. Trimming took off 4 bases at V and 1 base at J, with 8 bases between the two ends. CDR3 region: CASSGGVSNQPQHF. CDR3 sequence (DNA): TGTGCCAGCAGTGGCGGGGTAAGCAATCAGCCCCAGCATTTT.

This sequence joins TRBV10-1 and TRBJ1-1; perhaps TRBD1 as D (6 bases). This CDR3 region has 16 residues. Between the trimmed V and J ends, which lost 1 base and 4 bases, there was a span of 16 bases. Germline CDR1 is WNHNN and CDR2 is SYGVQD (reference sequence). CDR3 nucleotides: TGCGCCAGCAGTGAGTTTCGGCTTAAAGGGGGCACTGAAGCTTTCTTT. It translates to CASSEFRLKGGTEAFF.

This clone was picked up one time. This CDR3 is CAISGQGAGNEQFF. The CDR3 DNA reads as TGTGCCATCAGTGGACAGGGGGCGGGGAATGAGCAGTTCTTC. The chain employs TRBV10-3 and TRBJ2-1; 10 positions agree with TRBD1. The CDR3 covers 14 residues. Per germline, CDR1 ENHRY and CDR2 SYGVKD. The J segment lost 7 bases and the V segment lost 4 bases, leaving 4 bases of the junction unmatched.

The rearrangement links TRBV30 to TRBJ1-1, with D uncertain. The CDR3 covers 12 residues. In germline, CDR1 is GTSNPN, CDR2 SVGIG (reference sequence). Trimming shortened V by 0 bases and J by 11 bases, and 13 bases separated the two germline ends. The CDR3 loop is CAWSVHGLYAFF. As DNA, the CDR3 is TGTGCCTGGAGTGTACATGGGCTTTACGCTTTCTTT.

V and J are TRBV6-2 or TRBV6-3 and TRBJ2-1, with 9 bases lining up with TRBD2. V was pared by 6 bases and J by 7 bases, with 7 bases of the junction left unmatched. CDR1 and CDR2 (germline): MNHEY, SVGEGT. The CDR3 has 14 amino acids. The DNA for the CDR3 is TGTGCCAGCAGCTGGCGGGGGGGACAAAATGAGCAGTTCTTC. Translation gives CASSWRGGQNEQFF.

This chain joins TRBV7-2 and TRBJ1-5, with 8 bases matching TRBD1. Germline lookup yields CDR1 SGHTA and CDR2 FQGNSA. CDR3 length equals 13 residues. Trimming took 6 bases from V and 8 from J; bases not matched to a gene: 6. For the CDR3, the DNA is TGTGCCAGCAGTCGGACAGGGAATGAGCCCCAGCATTTT. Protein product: CASSRTGNEPQHF.

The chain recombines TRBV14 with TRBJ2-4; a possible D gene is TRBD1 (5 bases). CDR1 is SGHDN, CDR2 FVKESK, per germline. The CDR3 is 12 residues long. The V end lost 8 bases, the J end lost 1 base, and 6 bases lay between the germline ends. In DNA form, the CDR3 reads TGTGCCAGCCAGGGTGCCAAAAACATTCAGTACTTC. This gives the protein CASQGAKNIQYF.

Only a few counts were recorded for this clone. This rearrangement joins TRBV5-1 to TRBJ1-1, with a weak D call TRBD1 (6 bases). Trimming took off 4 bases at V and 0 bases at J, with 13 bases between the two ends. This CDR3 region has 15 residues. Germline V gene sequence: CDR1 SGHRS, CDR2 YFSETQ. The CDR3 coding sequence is TGCGCCAGCAGCCCCGGACAGTGGGTGAACACTGAAGCTTTCTTT. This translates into CASSPGQWVNTEAFF.